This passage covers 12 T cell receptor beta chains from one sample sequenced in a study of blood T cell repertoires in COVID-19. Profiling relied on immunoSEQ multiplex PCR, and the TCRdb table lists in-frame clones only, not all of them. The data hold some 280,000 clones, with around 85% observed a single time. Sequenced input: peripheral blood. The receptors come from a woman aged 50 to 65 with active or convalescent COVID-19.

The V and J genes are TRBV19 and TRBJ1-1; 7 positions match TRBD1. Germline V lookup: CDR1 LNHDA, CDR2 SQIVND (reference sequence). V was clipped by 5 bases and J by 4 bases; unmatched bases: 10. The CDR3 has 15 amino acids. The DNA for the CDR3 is TGTGCCAGTAGTCCGCGACAGGGTCGGAGCACTGAAGCTTTCTTT. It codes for CASSPRQGRSTEAFF.

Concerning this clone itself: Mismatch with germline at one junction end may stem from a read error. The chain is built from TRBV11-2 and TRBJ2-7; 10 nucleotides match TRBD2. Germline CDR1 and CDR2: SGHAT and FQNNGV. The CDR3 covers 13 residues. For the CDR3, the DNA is TGTGCCAGCAGCGGAGCGGGAGGGCCCAGCCGGGGCTTC. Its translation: CASSGAGGPSRGF.

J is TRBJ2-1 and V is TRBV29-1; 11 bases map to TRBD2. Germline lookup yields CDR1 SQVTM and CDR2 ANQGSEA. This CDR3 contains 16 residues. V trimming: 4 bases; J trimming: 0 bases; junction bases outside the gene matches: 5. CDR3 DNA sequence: TGCAGCGTTGGGACTAGCGGGCCGAGCTCCTACAATGAGCAGTTCTTC. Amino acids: CSVGTSGPSSYNEQFF.

CDR3 protein: CASSLVGQREWGTDTQYF. Here the CDR3 DNA reads TGTGCCAGCAGCTTAGTGGGGCAGCGGGAGTGGGGCACAGATACGCAGTATTTT. The chain uses TRBV11-2 and TRBJ2-3; 8 nucleotides match TRBD2. The J segment lost 1 base and the V segment lost 1 base, leaving 10 bases of the junction unmatched. Germline V gives CDR1 SGHAT, CDR2 FQNNGV. The CDR3 is 18 residues long.

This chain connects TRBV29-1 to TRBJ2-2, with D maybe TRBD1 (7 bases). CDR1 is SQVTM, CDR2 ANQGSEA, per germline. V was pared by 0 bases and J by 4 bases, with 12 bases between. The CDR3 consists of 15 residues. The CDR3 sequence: CSVEDGQGGTGELFF. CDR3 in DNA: TGCAGCGTTGAAGATGGCCAGGGGGGCACCGGGGAGCTGTTTTTT.

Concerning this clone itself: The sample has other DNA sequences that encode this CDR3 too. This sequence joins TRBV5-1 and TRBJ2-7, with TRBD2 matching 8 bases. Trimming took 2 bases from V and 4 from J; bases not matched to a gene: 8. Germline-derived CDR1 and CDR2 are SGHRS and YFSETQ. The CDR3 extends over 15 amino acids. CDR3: CASSLGTSGAYEQYF. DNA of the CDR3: TGCGCCAGCAGCTTAGGCACTAGCGGAGCATACGAGCAGTACTTC.

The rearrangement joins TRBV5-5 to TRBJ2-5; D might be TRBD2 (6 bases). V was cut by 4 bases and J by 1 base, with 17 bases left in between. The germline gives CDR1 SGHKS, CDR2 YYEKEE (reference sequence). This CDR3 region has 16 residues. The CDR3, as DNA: TGTGCCAGCAGCCCACTGACTAGGGGATCCCAAGAGACCCAGTACTTC. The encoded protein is CASSPLTRGSQETQYF.

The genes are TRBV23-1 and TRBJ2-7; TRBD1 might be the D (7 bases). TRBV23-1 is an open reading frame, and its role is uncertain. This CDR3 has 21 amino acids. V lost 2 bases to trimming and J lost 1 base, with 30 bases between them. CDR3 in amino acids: CASSQEPARLGQPGGSYEQYF. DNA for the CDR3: TGCGCCAGCAGTCAAGAACCGGCACGCTTGGGACAGCCCGGAGGGTCCTACGAGCAGTACTTC.

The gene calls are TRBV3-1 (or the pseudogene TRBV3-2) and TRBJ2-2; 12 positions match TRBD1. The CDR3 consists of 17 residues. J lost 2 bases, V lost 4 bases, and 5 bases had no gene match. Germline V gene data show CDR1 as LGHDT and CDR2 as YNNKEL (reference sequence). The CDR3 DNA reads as TGTGCCAGCAGCCCAACGGGACAGGGGGCAAACACCGGGGAGCTGTTTTTT. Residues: CASSPTGQGANTGELFF.

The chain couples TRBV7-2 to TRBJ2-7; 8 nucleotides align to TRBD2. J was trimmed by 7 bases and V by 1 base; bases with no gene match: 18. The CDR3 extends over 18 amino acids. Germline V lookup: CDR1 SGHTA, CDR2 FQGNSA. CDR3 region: CASSLEGRAGTLAGEQYF. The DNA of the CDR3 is TGTGCCAGCAGCTTAGAGGGGAGGGCAGGGACCTTAGCGGGAGAGCAGTACTTC.

CDR3 sequence (DNA): TGTGCCAGCAGTGAAAGGACAGGAGGGGTCTATGGCTACACCTTC. This encodes CASSERTGGVYGYTF. The V and J genes are TRBV2 and TRBJ1-2, with 7 nucleotides matching TRBD1. The CDR3 has 15 residues. Germline V gives CDR1 SNHLY, CDR2 FYNNEI. The junction had 7 bases not matched to a gene; V was cut back by 2 bases and J by 4 bases.

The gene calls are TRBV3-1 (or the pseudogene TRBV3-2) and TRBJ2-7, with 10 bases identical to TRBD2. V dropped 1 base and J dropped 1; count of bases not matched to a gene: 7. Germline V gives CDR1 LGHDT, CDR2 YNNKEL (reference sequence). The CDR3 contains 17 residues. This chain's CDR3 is CASSQVGSGRVSYEQYF. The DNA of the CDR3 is TGTGCCAGCAGCCAAGTAGGAAGCGGGAGGGTTTCCTACGAGCAGTACTTC.